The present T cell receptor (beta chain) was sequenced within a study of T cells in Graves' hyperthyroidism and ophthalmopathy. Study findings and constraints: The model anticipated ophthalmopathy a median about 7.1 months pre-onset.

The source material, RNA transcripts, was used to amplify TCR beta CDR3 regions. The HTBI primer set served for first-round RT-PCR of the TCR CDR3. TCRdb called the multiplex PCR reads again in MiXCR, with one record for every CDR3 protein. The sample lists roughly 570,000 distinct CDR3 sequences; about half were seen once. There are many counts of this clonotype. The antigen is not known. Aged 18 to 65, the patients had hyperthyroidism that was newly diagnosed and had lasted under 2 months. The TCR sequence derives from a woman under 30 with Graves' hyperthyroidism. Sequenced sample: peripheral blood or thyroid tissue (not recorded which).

CDR3 loop: CASSKPGQLSGANVLTF. In nucleotides, the CDR3 is TGTGCCAGCAGTAAACCGGGACAACTCTCTGGGGCCAACGTCCTGACTTTC. The chain has TRBV6-6 and TRBJ2-6; perhaps TRBD1 as D (6 bases). Germline lookup yields CDR1 MNHNY and CDR2 SVGAGI (reference sequence). Trimming took off 5 bases at V and 0 bases at J, with 14 bases between the two ends. The CDR3 has 17 residues.